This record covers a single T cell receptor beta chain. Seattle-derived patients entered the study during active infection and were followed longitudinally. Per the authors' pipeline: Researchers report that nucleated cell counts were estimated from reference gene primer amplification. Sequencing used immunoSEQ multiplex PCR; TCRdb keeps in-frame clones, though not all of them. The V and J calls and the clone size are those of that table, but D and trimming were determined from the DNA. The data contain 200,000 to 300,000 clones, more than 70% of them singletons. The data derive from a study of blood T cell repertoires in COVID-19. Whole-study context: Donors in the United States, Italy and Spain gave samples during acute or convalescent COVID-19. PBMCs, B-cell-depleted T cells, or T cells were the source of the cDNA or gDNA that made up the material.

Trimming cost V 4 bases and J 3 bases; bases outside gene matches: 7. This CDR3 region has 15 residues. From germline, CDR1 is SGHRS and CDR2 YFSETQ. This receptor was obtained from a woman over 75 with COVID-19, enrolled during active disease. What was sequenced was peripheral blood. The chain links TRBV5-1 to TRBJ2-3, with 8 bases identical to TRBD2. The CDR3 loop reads CASSTDGGATDTQYF. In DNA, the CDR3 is TGCGCCAGCAGCACGGACGGGGGGGCAACAGATACGCAGTATTTT.